This T cell receptor (beta chain) was observed in a study of shared clonotypes between healthy human individuals. This CDR3 spans 14 amino acids. The germline gives CDR1 GTSNPN, CDR2 SVGIG (reference sequence). Trimming took 4 bases from V and 0 from J, leaving 12 bases between them. Produced via immunoSEQ multiplex PCR; TCRdb's table is partial and in-frame only. The sample lists roughly 2.5 million clones; around nine tenths were seen once. This chain connects TRBV30 to TRBJ1-1, with no clear D. The receptor was derived from a young man in good health. Sequencing used naive CD4+ T cells sorted from blood. Subset defined: CD45RA+ positively selected. The CDR3 loop reads CAWNLLGMNTEAFF. CDR3 nucleotides: TGTGCCTGGAATCTCCTGGGAATGAACACTGAAGCTTTCTTT.